This TCR beta chain comes out of a study of identical twins. About this clonotype: What it binds is unknown.

Germline CDR1 and CDR2: SGHDT and YYEEEE. V gave up 4 bases and J gave up 0 bases, with 8 bases separating them. This CDR3 has 14 amino acids. Study conclusions and caveats: While abundant cord blood beta clonotypes carried fewer insertions, memory repertoires showed no such pattern. Where beta out-of-frame sequences were concerned, excess twin sharing was weaker.

Template switching added a universal primer site, and cDNA bore unique molecular identifiers. One entry per CDR3 protein results from TCRdb running MiXCR on the 5' RACE reads. The table shows a few hundred thousand distinct CDR3 sequences, with roughly 9% occurring only once. The data also belong to a second study, concerning yellow fever vaccine responses in identical twins.

The chain carries TRBV5-6 and TRBJ2-1, with D perhaps matching TRBD1 or TRBD2 (5 bases each). This TCR came from a woman in her late teens or twenties in good health. The source material was CD8+ T cells sorted from blood. This CDR3 reads CASSPGLSYNEQFF. CDR3 coding DNA: TGTGCCAGCAGCCCGGGGCTCTCCTACAATGAGCAGTTCTTC.